The present T cell receptor beta chain was sequenced within a study of blood T cell repertoires in COVID-19 (dated by TCRdb to the early 2020s). Regarding the complete study: Collaborator samples came from the United States, Italy and Spain and covered acute and convalescent phases of COVID-19. The material from the prospective study consisted of cDNA or gDNA derived from T cells, B-cell-depleted T cells, or PBMCs. Samples were obtained from the ongoing ImmuneRACE study (first 160 participants) and from 1,000 to 1,500 subjects provided by 6 global collaborators. Sample metadata almost always included a de-identified subject ID, COVID-19 status, age in years and sex. Deeply sampled blood TCRbeta repertoires from subjects exposed to, actively infected with, or recovered from COVID-19 were included in the dataset. Where available, HLA class I and class II types were taken from metadata supplied by the sample provider and were not determined by assay-based typing. The repertoires were released in a freely available public database meant as a resource for research on the immune response to SARS-CoV-2. What the authors observed across the whole study: How much clinical and demographic metadata was included differed by source and by participant, and the metadata was provided uncurated.

TCRbeta CDR3 regions were amplified from genomic DNA using the immunoSEQ Assay, a bias-controlled multiplex PCR. As for how the authors treated the data: The number of nucleated cells in each sample was estimated by amplification of reference gene primers within the assay. Sequence reads were collapsed and filtered to measure the absolute abundance of every unique TCRbeta CDR3 rearrangement. Productive Simpson clonality was computed per sample as the square root of Simpson's diversity index over productive rearrangements. TCRdb took this table from immuneACCESS and kept in-frame rearrangements with V and J called. Such tables lack part of the clones; where checked against another copy, unresolved V genes explain under half of the gap, and the rest is unexplained. The DNA gave D and trimming, while V, J and clone size come from that table. The sample data list approximately 260,000 clones, and 82% of these were observed just once. The ten top clones hold approximately 13% of the sample.

The CDR3 holds 15 amino acids from the cysteine to the phenylalanine. Only the CDR3 part of the read is kept: 45 bases, read in frame from the first base. Trimming costs V 6 bases and J 4 bases, and their ends lie 17 bases apart. The germline V gene gives CDR1 as MNHEY and CDR2 as SVGEGT. Points on this clone: Its antigen remains undetermined. It has no much larger one-base neighbor in the sample; base qualities were not kept.

The collaborating institutions used their own protocols to collect whole blood in K2EDTA tubes. Collaborator samples were shipped for TCRbeta analysis as frozen whole blood, isolated PBMCs, or DNA extracted from either sample type. Sequences were obtained from peripheral blood. The rearrangement combines TRBV6-2 or TRBV6-3 with TRBJ2-3, with a weak D call of TRBD2 (7 bases match). The clonotype comes from a woman aged 55-75 years with active or convalescent COVID-19. At the DNA level, the sequence is TGTGCCAGCAGCACCGGGGGCGGGGGCTCAGATACGCAGTATTTT. Translation gives CASSTGGGGSDTQYF.